There are many counts of the clone carrying this TCR beta chain. Its antigen is not known. This may be a read error: a much more frequent sequence differs by one nucleotide. V lost 6 bases to trimming and J lost 0 bases, with 9 bases between them. This CDR3 is built from 14 residues. Germline CDR1 and CDR2: PRHDT and FYEKMQ (reference sequence). These data belong to a study of breast tumors, draining lymph nodes, adjacent tissues. Whole-study findings and limits: Compared with basal-like, luminal-like tumors shared significantly more repertoire with nontumor tissue. Tumors had less TCR diversity than lymph nodes, more than nontumor tissue.

TCRdb analysed the multiplex PCR reads with MiXCR anew, one entry per CDR3 protein. The sample lists tens of thousands of distinct CDR3 sequences, roughly 28% seen once, with over 6.5% in the top ten. Breast cancer patients provided tissue from their axillary draining lymph nodes. The sample taken for sequencing was axillary lymph node tissue. The V gene is TRBV13, the J gene TRBJ1-3; D is undetermined. The receptor comes from a female donor with breast cancer. Some clones in this sample may be carry-over from other donors' samples. The CDR3 coding sequence is TGTGCCAGCAGGATCCACGGCTCTGGAAACACCATATATTTT. This encodes CASRIHGSGNTIYF.